This TCR beta chain originates from a study of regulatory T cells in long-lasting Graves disease. At the level of the study: Graves' patients (newly diagnosed) had been on antithyroid drugs under 3 months.

Stated time point: newly diagnosed GD, antithyroid drugs for less than 3 months. PBMCs provided the RNA from which the TCR library was made. From each patient, 8 to 10 milliliters of peripheral blood was drawn and collected into an EDTA anticoagulant tube. HTBI primers from iRepertoire and Arm-PCR of CDR3 regions yielded the TCR beta libraries. One entry per CDR3 protein, called by TCRdb with MiXCR from the multiplex PCR reads. The sample yields under 450,000 distinct CDR3 sequences, around 11% seen once. This sample also appeared in a second study, on T cells in Graves' hyperthyroidism and ophthalmopathy.

This receptor was taken from a woman aged 18-29 years with Graves disease. The source material was peripheral blood mononuclear cells (PBMCs), sampled at new diagnosis, from a patient treated with antithyroid drugs.

The CDR3 loop reads CASSQALGRELNEQFF. The CDR3, as DNA: TGTGCCAGCAGCCAAGCTCTCGGGAGGGAGTTAAATGAGCAGTTCTTC. V is TRBV4-2 and J is TRBJ2-1; TRBD2 agrees at 8 bases. With 1 base clipped from V and 7 bases from J, the junction kept 9 bases outside the gene matches. Germline assignment: CDR1 LGHNA and CDR2 YNFKEQ. This CDR3 comprises 16 residues.